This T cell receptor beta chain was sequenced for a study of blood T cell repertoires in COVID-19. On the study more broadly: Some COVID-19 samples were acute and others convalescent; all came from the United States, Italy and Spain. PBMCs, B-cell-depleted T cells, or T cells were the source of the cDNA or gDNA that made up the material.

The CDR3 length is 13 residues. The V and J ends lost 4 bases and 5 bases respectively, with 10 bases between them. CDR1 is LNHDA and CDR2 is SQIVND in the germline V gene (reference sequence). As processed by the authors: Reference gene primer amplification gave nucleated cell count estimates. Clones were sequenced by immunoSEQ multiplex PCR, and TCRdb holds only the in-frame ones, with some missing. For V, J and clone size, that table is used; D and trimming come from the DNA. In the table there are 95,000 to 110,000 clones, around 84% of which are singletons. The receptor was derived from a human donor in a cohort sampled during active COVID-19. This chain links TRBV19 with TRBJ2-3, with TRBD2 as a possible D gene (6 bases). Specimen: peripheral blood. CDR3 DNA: TGTGCCAGTAGTACGACTAGTCAAGATACGCAGTATTTT. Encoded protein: CASSTTSQDTQYF.